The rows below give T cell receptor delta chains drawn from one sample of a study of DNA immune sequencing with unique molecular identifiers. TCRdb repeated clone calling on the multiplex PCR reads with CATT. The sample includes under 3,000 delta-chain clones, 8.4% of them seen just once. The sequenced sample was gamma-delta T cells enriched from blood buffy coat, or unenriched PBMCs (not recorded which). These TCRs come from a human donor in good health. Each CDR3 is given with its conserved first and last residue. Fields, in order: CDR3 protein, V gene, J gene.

CDR3aa: CACDTLHATWDTRQMFF; v_gene: TRDV2; j_gene: TRDJ3
CDR3aa: CACDPVLGGPPYTDKLIF; v_gene: TRDV2; j_gene: TRDJ1
CDR3aa: CACDTPFFRYNTDKLIF; v_gene: TRDV2; j_gene: TRDJ1
CDR3aa: CAYQPSDWGIRSDKLIF; v_gene: TRAV38-2/DV8; j_gene: TRDJ1
CDR3aa: CAYRSEAFLPLGIRFPVTDKLIF; v_gene: TRAV38-2/DV8; j_gene: TRDJ1
CDR3aa: CACDTGVGDTRISWDTRQMFF; v_gene: TRDV2; j_gene: TRDJ3
CDR3aa: CACDTGGGPGCESDTDKLIF; v_gene: TRDV2; j_gene: TRDJ1
CDR3aa: CACDPVVLGDTDRELIF; v_gene: TRDV2; j_gene: TRDJ1
CDR3aa: CACDTLPENPSTPSWDTRQMFF; v_gene: TRDV2; j_gene: TRDJ3
CDR3aa: CACDNPLGANSWDTRQMFF; v_gene: TRDV2; j_gene: TRDJ3
CDR3aa: CASAPRDYTDKLIF; v_gene: TRDV3; j_gene: TRDJ1
CDR3aa: CACDPVLGDTVSTDKLIF; v_gene: TRDV2; j_gene: TRDJ1
CDR3aa: CACDTDPILGDKFTDKLIF; v_gene: TRDV2; j_gene: TRDJ1
CDR3aa: CACDTVSGGYGADKLIF; v_gene: TRDV2; j_gene: TRDJ1
CDR3aa: CACDTPFELGDNLGSSDTRQMFF; v_gene: TRDV2; j_gene: TRDJ3
CDR3aa: CACDTGSLGVGSWDTRQMFF; v_gene: TRDV2; j_gene: TRDJ3
CDR3aa: CACDLLVPYTDKLIF; v_gene: TRDV2; j_gene: TRDJ1
CDR3aa: CACDSYFNTGGLTTDKLIF; v_gene: TRDV2; j_gene: TRDJ1
CDR3aa: CACDSLGDNDDKLIF; v_gene: TRDV2; j_gene: TRDJ1
CDR3aa: CACDPLGPYTDKLIF; v_gene: TRDV2; j_gene: TRDJ1
CDR3aa: CAFSPRRYWGDKLIF; v_gene: TRDV3; j_gene: TRDJ1